This T cell receptor beta chain is drawn from a study of blood T cell repertoires in COVID-19. Profiling relied on immunoSEQ multiplex PCR, and the TCRdb table lists in-frame clones only, not all of them. The sample includes 200,000 to 250,000 clones, about 80% seen only once; the top ten take around 16%. CDR1 is SGHTA, CDR2 FQGTGA, per germline. The CDR3 totals 15 residues. V dropped 1 base and J dropped 8; count of bases not matched to a gene: 6. The origin of this receptor is a man aged 40-49 years who had recovered from COVID-19. Sequenced sample: PBMCs or T cells enriched from blood (not recorded which). The chain uses TRBV7-3 and TRBJ2-1, with 9 bases aligning to TRBD2. CDR3 sequence: CASSLKASGIDEQFF. The CDR3 DNA sequence: TGTGCCAGCAGCTTAAAGGCTAGCGGGATAGATGAGCAGTTCTTC. Full variable domain (missing parts from reference TRBV7-3 and TRBJ2-1): GAGVSQTPSNKVTEKGKYVELRCDPISGHTALYWYRQSLGQGPEFLIYFQGTGAADDSGLPNDRFFAVRPEGSVSTLKIQRTERGDSAVYLCASSLKASGIDEQFFGPGTRLTVL.